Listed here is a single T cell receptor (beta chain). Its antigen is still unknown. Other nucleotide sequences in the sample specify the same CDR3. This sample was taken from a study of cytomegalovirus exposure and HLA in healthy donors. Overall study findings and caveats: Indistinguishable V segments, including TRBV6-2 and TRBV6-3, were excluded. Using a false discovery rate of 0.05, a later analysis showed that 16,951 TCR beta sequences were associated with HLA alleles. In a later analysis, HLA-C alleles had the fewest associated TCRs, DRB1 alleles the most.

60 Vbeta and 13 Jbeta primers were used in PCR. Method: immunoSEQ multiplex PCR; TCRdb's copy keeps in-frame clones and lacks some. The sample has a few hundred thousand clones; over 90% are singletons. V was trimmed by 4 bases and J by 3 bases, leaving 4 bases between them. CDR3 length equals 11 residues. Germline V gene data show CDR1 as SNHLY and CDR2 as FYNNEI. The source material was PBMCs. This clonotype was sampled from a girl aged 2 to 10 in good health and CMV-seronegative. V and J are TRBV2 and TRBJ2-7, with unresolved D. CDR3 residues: CASSASYEQYF. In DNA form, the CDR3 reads TGTGCCAGCAGTGCCAGCTACGAGCAGTACTTC.